This is a list of T cell receptor beta chains from one sample in a study of technical replicates of blood from a few donors. Clones were sequenced by immunoSEQ multiplex PCR, and TCRdb holds only the in-frame ones, with some missing. The repertoire holds tens of thousands of clones, with about 92% as singletons. Sequenced: T cells isolated from PBMCs. Every receptor here comes from a human donor in good health. Both conserved end residues are part of each CDR3. The order of the fields is V gene, J gene, clone size, D gene, CDR3 DNA, CDR3 protein. A D gene is named only where the DNA matches it firmly. Clone size is given for some rows only: seen once, a few or many times, or a class if the clone is expanded.

TRBV6-5	TRBJ1-1	NA	TRBD1	TGTGCCAGCAGCCTCAGGGGGCGCGACACTGAAGCTTTCTTT	CASSLRGRDTEAFF
TRBV4-2	TRBJ1-5	once	TRBD1	TGTGCCAGCAGCCGCCATCCAGGGACAGGGGAAAGTCAGCCCCAGCATTTT	CASSRHPGTGESQPQHF
TRBV10-3	TRBJ2-3	NA	TRBD1	TGTGCCATGACGGGACAGAGCACAGATACGCAGTATTTT	CAMTGQSTDTQYF
TRBV5-1	TRBJ2-7	NA	NA	TGCGCCAGCAGCTTGGAAACAGGGTACGAGCAGTACTTC	CASSLETGYEQYF
TRBV9	TRBJ2-1	NA	TRBD1	TGTGCCAGCAGCGTAGAGGGACAGGGAGCCTACAATGAGCAGTTCTTC	CASSVEGQGAYNEQFF
TRBV25-1	TRBJ1-2	NA	NA	TGTGCCAGCAGTGTCGGGGGAAACGGCTACACCTTC	CASSVGGNGYTF
TRBV25-1	TRBJ1-2	NA	NA	TGTGCCAGCAGTGAGCCCTCCGAGTCCGTCTACTATGGCTACACCTTC	CASSEPSESVYYGYTF
TRBV6-5	TRBJ2-3	once	NA	TGTGCCAGCAGCCGAGACCCCCCAGGCGCAGATACGCAGTATTTT	CASSRDPPGADTQYF
TRBV11-1	TRBJ2-7	NA	NA	TGTGCCAGCAGCTTAGCGCGAATGTCTAACGAGCAGTACTTC	CASSLARMSNEQYF
TRBV2	TRBJ2-7	NA	TRBD1	TGTGCCAGCAGTTTTGACAGGGTTTTCTCCGAGCAGTACTTC	CASSFDRVFSEQYF
TRBV11-3	TRBJ2-7	once	TRBD2	TGTGCCAGCAGCTTAGAGAAAGAAGGGACTAGCGGGACGTACGAGCAGTACTTC	CASSLEKEGTSGTYEQYF
TRBV29-1	TRBJ2-5	NA	TRBD1	TGCAGCGTTGGAGAGGAAGGGACAGCGAAAGAGACCCAGTACTTC	CSVGEEGTAKETQYF
TRBV27	TRBJ2-7	NA	TRBD2	TGTGCCAGCAGTTCCCTAGCGGGAGCTTTAAACGAGCAGTACTTC	CASSSLAGALNEQYF
TRBV5-4	TRBJ1-1	NA	TRBD1	TGTGCCAGCAGCCACGGACAGGAGCAGAAAACTGAAGCTTTCTTT	CASSHGQEQKTEAFF
TRBV7-7	TRBJ2-7	NA	NA	TGTGCCAGCAGCTTAGGTAGCGGATCCGCCTACGAGCAGTACTTC	CASSLGSGSAYEQYF
TRBV11-2	TRBJ2-3	NA	NA	TGTGCCACCACCAGGGGGGCCGCCACAGATACGCAGTATTTT	CATTRGAATDTQYF
TRBV27	TRBJ2-1	NA	NA	TGTGCCAGCAGCCTTGCTGGAACTAGCTCCTACAATGAGCAGTTCTTC	CASSLAGTSSYNEQFF
TRBV4-1	TRBJ2-3	NA	NA	TGCGCCAGCAGAATGGGGGGGGCGAGAAAAACATTTACGGCAGATACGCAGTATTTT	CASRMGGARKTFTADTQYF
TRBV4-1	TRBJ2-7	NA	TRBD1	TGCGCCAGCAGCTTATGGACAGGGCCCTACGAGCAGTACTTC	CASSLWTGPYEQYF
TRBV7-3	TRBJ2-7	NA	TRBD1	TGTGCCAGCAGCCCCGGGACAGGACCTTACTACGAGCAGTACTTC	CASSPGTGPYYEQYF
TRBV5-4	TRBJ2-7	NA	NA	TGTGCCAGCAGCTCACAAGGACAGTCCTTCTACGAGCAGTACTTC	CASSSQGQSFYEQYF
TRBV28	TRBJ1-2	NA	NA	TGTGCCAGCCGAAGCAGGGCTCTGGTTTGGAGATCAGCTAACTATGGCTACACCTTC	CASRSRALVWRSANYGYTF